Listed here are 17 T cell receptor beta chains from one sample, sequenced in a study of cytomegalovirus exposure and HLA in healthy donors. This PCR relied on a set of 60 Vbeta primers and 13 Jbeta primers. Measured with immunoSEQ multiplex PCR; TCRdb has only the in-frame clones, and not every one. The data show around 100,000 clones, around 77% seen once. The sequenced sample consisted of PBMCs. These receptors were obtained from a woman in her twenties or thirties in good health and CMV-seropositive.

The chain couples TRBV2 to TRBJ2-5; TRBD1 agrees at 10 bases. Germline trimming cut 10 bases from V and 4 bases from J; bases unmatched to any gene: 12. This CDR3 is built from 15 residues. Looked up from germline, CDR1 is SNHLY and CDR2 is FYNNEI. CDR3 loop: CATLRQGAFGETQYF. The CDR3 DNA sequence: TGTGCCACCCTAAGACAGGGGGCATTTGGAGAGACCCAGTACTTC. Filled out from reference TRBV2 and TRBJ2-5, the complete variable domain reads EPEVTQTPSHQVTQMGQEVILRCVPISNHLYFYWYRQILGQKVEFLVSFYNNEISEKSEIFDDQFSVERPDGSNFTLKIRSTKLEDSAMYFCATLRQGAFGETQYFGPGTRLLVL.

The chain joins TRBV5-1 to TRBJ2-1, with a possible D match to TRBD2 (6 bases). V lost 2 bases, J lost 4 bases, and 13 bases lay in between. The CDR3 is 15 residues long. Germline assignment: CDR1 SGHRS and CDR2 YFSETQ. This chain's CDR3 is CASSFGGTLYNEQFF. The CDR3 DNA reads TGCGCCAGCAGCTTTGGCGGGACCCTATACAATGAGCAGTTCTTC.

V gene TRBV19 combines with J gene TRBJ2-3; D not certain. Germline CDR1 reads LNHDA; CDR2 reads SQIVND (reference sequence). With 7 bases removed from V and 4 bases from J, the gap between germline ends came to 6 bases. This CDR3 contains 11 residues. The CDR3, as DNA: TGTGCCAGTATTCAATCAGATACGCAGTATTTT. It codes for CASIQSDTQYF.

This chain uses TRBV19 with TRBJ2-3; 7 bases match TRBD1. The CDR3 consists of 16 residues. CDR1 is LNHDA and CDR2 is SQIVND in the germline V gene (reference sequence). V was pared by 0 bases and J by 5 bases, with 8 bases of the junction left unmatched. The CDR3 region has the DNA TGTGCCAGTAGTATAGATCTGGGACAGCGCGGAGATACGCAGTATTTT. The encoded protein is CASSIDLGQRGDTQYF. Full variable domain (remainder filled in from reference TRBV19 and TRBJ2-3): DGGITQSPKYLFRKEGQNVTLSCEQNLNHDAMYWYRQDPGQGLRLIYYSQIVNDFQKGDIAEGYSVSREKKESFPLTVTSAQKNPTAFYLCASSIDLGQRGDTQYFGPGTRLTVL.

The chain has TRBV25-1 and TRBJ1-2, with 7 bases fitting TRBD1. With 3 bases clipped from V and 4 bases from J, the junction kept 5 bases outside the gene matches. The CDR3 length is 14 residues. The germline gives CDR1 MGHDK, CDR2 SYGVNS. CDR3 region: CASSEPGQVYGYTF. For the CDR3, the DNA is TGTGCCAGCAGTGAGCCCGGACAGGTCTATGGCTACACCTTC.

CDR3 residues: CASRLRQLGELFF. Here the CDR3 DNA reads TGTGCCAGCAGACTTCGACAGCTCGGGGAGCTGTTTTTT. The rearrangement links TRBV6-5 to TRBJ2-2, with D perhaps TRBD1 (5 bases). CDR3 length: 13 amino acids. CDR1 MNHEY and CDR2 SVGAGI come from the germline V gene. V was clipped by 6 bases and J by 7 bases, with 12 bases between them.

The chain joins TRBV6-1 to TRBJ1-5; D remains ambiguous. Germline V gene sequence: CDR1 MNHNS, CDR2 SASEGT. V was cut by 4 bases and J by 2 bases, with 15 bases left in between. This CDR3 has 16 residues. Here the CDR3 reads CASSAGVGSGNQPQHF. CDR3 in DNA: TGTGCCAGCAGTGCCGGGGTGGGATCGGGCAATCAGCCCCAGCATTTT.

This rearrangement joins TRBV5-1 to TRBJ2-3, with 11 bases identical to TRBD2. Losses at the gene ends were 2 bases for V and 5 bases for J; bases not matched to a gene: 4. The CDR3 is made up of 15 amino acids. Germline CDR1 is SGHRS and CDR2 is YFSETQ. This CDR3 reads CASSFGTSGIDTQYF. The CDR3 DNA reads TGCGCCAGCAGCTTTGGGACTAGCGGTATAGATACGCAGTATTTT. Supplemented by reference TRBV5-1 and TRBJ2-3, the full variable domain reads KAGVTQTPRYLIKTRGQQVTLSCSPISGHRSVSWYQQTPGQGLQFLFEYFSETQRNKGNFPGRFSGRQFSNSRSEMNVSTLELGDSALYLCASSFGTSGIDTQYFGPGTRLTVL.

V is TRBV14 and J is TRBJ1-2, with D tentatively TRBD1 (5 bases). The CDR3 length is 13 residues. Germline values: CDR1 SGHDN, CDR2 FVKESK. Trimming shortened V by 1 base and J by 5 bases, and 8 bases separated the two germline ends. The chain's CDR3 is CASSQGGDYGYTF. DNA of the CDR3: TGTGCCAGCAGCCAAGGGGGGGATTATGGCTACACCTTC.

In DNA, the CDR3 is TGTGCCAGCAGTTACAGTCCCGGGACAGGGGGCGAAGCTTTCTTT. Encoded protein: CASSYSPGTGGEAFF. V usage is TRBV6-5 and J usage is TRBJ1-1; 12 nucleotides align to TRBD1. J was trimmed by 8 bases and V by 2 bases; bases with no gene match: 6. The germline V gene has CDR1 MNHEY and CDR2 SVGAGI. The CDR3 length is 15 residues.

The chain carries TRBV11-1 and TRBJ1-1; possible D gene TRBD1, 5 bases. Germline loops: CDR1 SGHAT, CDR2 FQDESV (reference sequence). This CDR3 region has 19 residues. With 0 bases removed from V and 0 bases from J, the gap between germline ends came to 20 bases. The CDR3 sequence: CASSLAQAGRLLVNTEAFF. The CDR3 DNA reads TGTGCCAGCAGCTTAGCCCAGGCAGGGAGGCTCTTGGTGAACACTGAAGCTTTCTTT.

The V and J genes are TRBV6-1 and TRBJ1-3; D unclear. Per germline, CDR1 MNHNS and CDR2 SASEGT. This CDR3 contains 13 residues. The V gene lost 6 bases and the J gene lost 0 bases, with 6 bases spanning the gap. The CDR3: CASRESSGNTIYF. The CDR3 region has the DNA TGTGCCAGCAGGGAGAGCTCTGGAAACACCATATATTTT.

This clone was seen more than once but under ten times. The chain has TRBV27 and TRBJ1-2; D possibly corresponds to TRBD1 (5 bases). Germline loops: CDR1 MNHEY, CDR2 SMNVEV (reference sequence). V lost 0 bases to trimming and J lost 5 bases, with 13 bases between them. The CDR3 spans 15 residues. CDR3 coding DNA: TGTGCCAGCAGTTTATCTCTCTCAGGGATATATGGCTACACCTTC. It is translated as CASSLSLSGIYGYTF.

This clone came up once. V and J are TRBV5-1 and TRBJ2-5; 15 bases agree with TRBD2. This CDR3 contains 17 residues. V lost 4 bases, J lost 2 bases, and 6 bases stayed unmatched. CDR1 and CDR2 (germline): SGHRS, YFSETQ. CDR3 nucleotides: TGCGCCAGCAGCAAAGCCGGGACTAGCGGGGGGCAAGAGACCCAGTACTTC. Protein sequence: CASSKAGTSGGQETQYF.

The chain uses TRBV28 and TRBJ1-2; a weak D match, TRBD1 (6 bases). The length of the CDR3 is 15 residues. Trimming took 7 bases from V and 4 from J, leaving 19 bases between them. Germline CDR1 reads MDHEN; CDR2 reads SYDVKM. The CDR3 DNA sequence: TGTGCCAGCACCATTTTACCGACAGGTAGCTATGGCTACACCTTC. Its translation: CASTILPTGSYGYTF.

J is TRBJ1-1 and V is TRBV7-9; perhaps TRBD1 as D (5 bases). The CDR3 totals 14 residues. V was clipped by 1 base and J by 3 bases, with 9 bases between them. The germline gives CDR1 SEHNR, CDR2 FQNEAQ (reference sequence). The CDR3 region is CASSLVGVDTEAFF. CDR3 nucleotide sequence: TGTGCCAGCAGCTTAGTAGGGGTGGACACTGAAGCTTTCTTT.

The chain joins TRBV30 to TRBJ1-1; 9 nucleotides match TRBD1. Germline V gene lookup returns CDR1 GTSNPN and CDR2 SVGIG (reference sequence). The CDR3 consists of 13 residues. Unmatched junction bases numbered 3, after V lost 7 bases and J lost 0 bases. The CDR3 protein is CAFDRGVNTEAFF. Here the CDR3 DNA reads TGTGCCTTTGACAGGGGGGTGAACACTGAAGCTTTCTTT.